The text below deals with one T cell receptor (beta chain). The sample is drawn from a study of radiation and T cells in renal cell carcinoma. Only in-frame clones appear in the TCRdb table, and some are missing; sequencing was by immunoSEQ multiplex PCR. Of approximately 63,000 clones listed, roughly 79% are singletons. Germline V CDR1 and CDR2: SGHRS, YFSETQ. The CDR3 extends over 15 amino acids. The V end lost 4 bases, the J end lost 3 bases, and 16 bases lay between the germline ends. Time point indicated: baseline pretreatment blood. Treatment in this sample: 15 Gy SBRT to primary tumor, nephrectomy 4 weeks later.

The sample consisted of blood, taken from a patient whose treatment included radiotherapy and nephrectomy. The chain recombines TRBV5-1 with TRBJ1-1; D is perhaps TRBD1 (5 bases). The receptor comes from a man aged 60 to 75 with renal cell carcinoma. The CDR3 DNA sequence: TGCGCCAGCAGCCCCTTACTCGGGGGAGACACTGAAGCTTTCTTT. Translation: CASSPLLGGDTEAFF.